These 28 T cell receptor beta chains originate from one sample sequenced in a study of a mutant IDH1 vaccine in newly diagnosed glioma. No antigens are known for them. Only in-frame clones appear in the TCRdb table, and some are missing; sequencing was by immunoSEQ multiplex PCR. The sample holds approximately 84,000 clones, roughly 77% seen once. As for time point: week 47, end of study. What each vaccine dose contained was 300 ug of mutant IDH1 20-mer peptide, accompanied by topical imiquimod. The sample was PBMCs, taken from a glioma patient whose treatment included an IDH1 peptide vaccine. These receptors came from a man aged 40-50 years with glioma.

The chain uses TRBV18 and TRBJ2-7, with D tentatively TRBD2 (6 bases). The germline V gene has CDR1 KGHSH and CDR2 LQKENI. Trimming shortened V by 6 bases and J by 6 bases, and 15 bases separated the two germline ends. CDR3 length: 13 amino acids. Here the CDR3 reads CASSGLLGVEQYF. The CDR3 nucleotides read TGTGCCAGCTCGGGACTCCTTGGGGTCGAGCAGTACTTC.

The chain couples TRBV6-6 to TRBJ1-6; D perhaps matches TRBD1 (6 bases). V shed 2 bases and J shed 6 bases, with 11 bases lying between them. The CDR3 consists of 15 residues. Germline V gene sequence: CDR1 MNHNY, CDR2 SVGAGI (reference sequence). The CDR3 DNA reads TGTGCCAGCAGTTACACGGGACAAAGTAATTCACCCCTCCACTTT. Translated, it gives CASSYTGQSNSPLHF.

The V and J genes are TRBV29-1 and TRBJ2-5, with TRBD1 identical over 7 bases. The germline CDR1 and CDR2 sequences are SQVTM and ANQGSEA. V gave up 2 bases and J gave up 1 base; unmatched junction bases: 7. This CDR3 comprises 15 residues. The CDR3 DNA reads TGCAGCGTTGAAAATGTAGCAGGGGGCCAAGAGACCCAGTACTTC. This sequence encodes CSVENVAGGQETQYF.

This clone came up a few times. The chain links TRBV28 to TRBJ1-1; D unresolved. Germline values: CDR1 MDHEN, CDR2 SYDVKM. The CDR3 runs to 12 residues. Trimming cost V 9 bases and J 6 bases, with 14 bases left between them. CDR3 residues: CASLSLTAEAFF. The CDR3 coding sequence is TGTGCCAGTCTCTCGCTCACCGCTGAAGCTTTCTTT.

The chain couples TRBV6-4 to TRBJ1-2; 8 positions agree with TRBD1. V lost 5 bases and J lost 6; bases outside the gene matches: 5. Germline lookup yields CDR1 MRHNA and CDR2 SNTAGT. The CDR3 is 13 residues long. The CDR3 region has the DNA TGTGCCAGCAGTCGCCGGACAGGGCATGGCTACACCTTC. It yields the protein CASSRRTGHGYTF.

The chain joins TRBV27 to TRBJ2-7; D is perhaps TRBD1 or TRBD2 (5 bases each). The germline V gene has CDR1 MNHEY and CDR2 SMNVEV (reference sequence). CDR3 size: 16 residues. V lost 6 bases, J lost 2 bases, and 20 bases lay in between. For the CDR3, the DNA is TGTGCCAGCAGCCTTGAGAGACGGGGCCTAACCTACGAGCAGTACTTC. The encoded protein is CASSLERRGLTYEQYF.

The sample holds one count of this clone. The chain links TRBV5-1 to TRBJ2-1, with no clear D. This CDR3 is built from 16 residues. CDR1 is SGHRS, CDR2 YFSETQ, per germline. Trimming removed 3 bases from V and 0 bases from J, with 13 bases in between. CDR3 sequence: CASSSPDAGSYNEQFF. The CDR3 DNA is TGCGCCAGCAGCTCCCCGGACGCAGGCTCCTACAATGAGCAGTTCTTC.

The chain links TRBV6-6 to TRBJ1-6; TRBD1 might be the D (5 bases). CDR1 and CDR2 (germline): MNHNY, SVGAGI (reference sequence). The CDR3 consists of 16 residues. The ends were cut back, 6 bases at V and 0 bases at J, with 12 bases in the middle. CDR3 in amino acids: CASSSPTDSYNSPLHF. The CDR3 DNA reads as TGTGCCAGCAGCTCGCCGACAGACTCCTATAATTCACCCCTCCACTTT.

For the CDR3, the DNA is TGTGCCAGCAGCTCCCAGGAGCAGGATGAGCAGTTCTTC. Translated, it gives CASSSQEQDEQFF. The rearrangement joins TRBV7-9 to TRBJ2-1; no clear D. Trimming shortened V by 4 bases and J by 8 bases, and 12 bases separated the two germline ends. The CDR3 has 13 amino acids. Germline CDR1 reads SEHNR; CDR2 reads FQNEAQ (reference sequence).

The chain has TRBV10-3 and TRBJ2-7, with 12 bases matching TRBD1. V was clipped by 0 bases and J by 5 bases; unmatched bases: 5. The CDR3 is 16 amino acids. Germline loops: CDR1 ENHRY, CDR2 SYGVKD. The CDR3 region has the DNA TGTGCCATCAGTGAGTCGATCCGGGACAGGGGGCACGAGCAGTACTTC. Its translation: CAISESIRDRGHEQYF.

The CDR3 sequence: CASSPTAGVILDTQYF. The CDR3 region has the DNA TGTGCCAGCTCACCAACGGCAGGGGTAATTCTAGATACGCAGTATTTT. V usage is TRBV18 and J usage is TRBJ2-3; D is perhaps TRBD1 (6 bases). Trimming took off 2 bases at V and 5 bases at J, with 17 bases between the two ends. Germline V CDR1 and CDR2: KGHSH, LQKENI. The CDR3 loop spans 16 amino acids. Full variable domain (missing parts from reference TRBV18 and TRBJ2-3): NAGVMQNPRHLVRRRGQEARLRCSPMKGHSHVYWYRQLPEEGLKFMVYLQKENIIDESGMPKERFSAEFPKEGPSILRIQQVVRGDSAAYFCASSPTAGVILDTQYFGPGTRLTVL.

CDR3 loop: CASSVWTSGTTDTQYF. Here the CDR3 DNA reads TGTGCCAGCAGCGTCTGGACTAGCGGGACGACAGATACGCAGTATTTT. The chain couples TRBV7-8 to TRBJ2-3, with TRBD2 matching over 12 bases. The CDR3 length is 16 residues. CDR1 and CDR2 from the germline V gene are SGHVS and FQNEAQ. With V trimmed by 5 bases and J by 3 bases, 6 bases remained unmatched.

The table lists this clone with a count of one. V usage is TRBV6-1 and J usage is TRBJ1-2, with 7 positions matching TRBD1. The CDR3 sequence is 15 residues long. CDR1 is MNHNS and CDR2 is SASEGT in the germline V gene. The V segment lost 6 bases and the J segment 0 bases; nucleotides outside the gene matches: 7. The CDR3 sequence is CASSSGTEANYGYTF. The CDR3 DNA reads as TGTGCCAGCAGCAGTGGGACAGAGGCTAACTATGGCTACACCTTC.

This clone has more than one count but fewer than ten. The V gene is TRBV28, the J gene TRBJ1-5; 8 bases are a match to TRBD1. Germline V gene lookup returns CDR1 MDHEN and CDR2 SYDVKM. J was trimmed by 5 bases and V by 8 bases; bases with no gene match: 8. The length of the CDR3 is 14 residues. The CDR3 spells CASGTGGRYQPQHF. CDR3 DNA: TGTGCCAGCGGAACAGGGGGGCGATATCAGCCCCAGCATTTT. Variable domain in full (rest from reference TRBV28 and TRBJ1-5): DVKVTQSSRYLVKRTGEKVFLECVQDMDHENMFWYRQDPGLGLRLIYFSYDVKMKEKGDIPEGYSVSREKKERFSLILESASTNQTSMYLCASGTGGRYQPQHFGDGTRLSIL.

The rearrangement joins TRBV9 to TRBJ1-3, with D hard to call. The germline V gene has CDR1 SGDLS and CDR2 YYNGEE. This CDR3 has 13 amino acids. V dropped 2 bases and J dropped 0 bases, with 3 bases sitting between them. DNA for the CDR3: TGTGCCAGCAGCGTTTTCTCTGGAAACACCATATATTTT. This codes for CASSVFSGNTIYF. Supplemented by reference TRBV9 and TRBJ1-3, the full variable domain reads DSGVTQTPKHLITATGQRVTLRCSPRSGDLSVYWYQQSLDQGLQFLIQYYNGEERAKGNILERFSAQQFPDLHSELNLSSLELGDSALYFCASSVFSGNTIYFGEGSWLTVV.

The chain has TRBV10-3 and TRBJ2-5; no reliable D call. CDR1 and CDR2 (germline): ENHRY, SYGVKD. The V gene lost 3 bases and the J gene lost 0 bases, with 11 bases spanning the gap. CDR3 length: 15 amino acids. This chain's CDR3 is CAISDAAGYQETQYF. The CDR3, as DNA: TGTGCCATCAGTGACGCGGCAGGTTACCAAGAGACCCAGTACTTC.

This clone has only a few counts. V gene TRBV19 combines with J gene TRBJ1-1, with a tentative D call TRBD1 (5 bases). V was trimmed by 5 bases and J by 1 base, leaving 14 bases between them. CDR3 size: 15 residues. Looked up from germline, CDR1 is LNHDA and CDR2 is SQIVND (reference sequence). This CDR3 is CASSPITGTNTEAFF. The CDR3 nucleotides read TGTGCCAGTAGTCCGATCACAGGTACGAACACTGAAGCTTTCTTT.

This sequence joins TRBV7-2 and TRBJ2-5; D might be TRBD2 (6 bases). Looked up from germline, CDR1 is SGHTA and CDR2 is FQGNSA. With 5 bases removed from V and 4 bases from J, the gap between germline ends came to 20 bases. There are 16 residues in the CDR3. As DNA, the CDR3 is TGTGCCAGCAGCCCCCGGGGGATGGGTTATCCAGAGACCCAGTACTTC. Its translation: CASSPRGMGYPETQYF. The complete variable domain, with remaining parts taken from reference TRBV7-2 and TRBJ2-5, reads GAGVSQSPSNKVTEKGKDVELRCDPISGHTALYWYRQSLGQGLEFLIYFQGNSAPDKSGLPSDRFSAERTGGSVSTLTIQRTQQEDSAVYLCASSPRGMGYPETQYFGPGTRLLVL.

The CDR3 DNA sequence: TGTGCCAGCAGCTTGGCCGGGACGGTCTCGGGAAACACCATATATTTT. The encoded protein is CASSLAGTVSGNTIYF. The chain employs TRBV5-4 and TRBJ1-3, with D possibly being TRBD1 (5 bases). Trimming stripped 0 bases from V and 4 bases from J, with 14 bases between. The length of the CDR3 is 16 residues. Per the germline V gene, CDR1 is SGHNT and CDR2 is YYREEE (reference sequence).

The J gene is TRBJ1-2, the V gene TRBV18, with 10 bases aligning to TRBD1. The CDR3 is 14 residues long. CDR1 and CDR2 (germline): KGHSH, LQKENI. Unmatched junction bases numbered 3, after V lost 5 bases and J lost 3 bases. CDR3 sequence reads: CASSGTGADYGYTF. The DNA of the CDR3 is TGTGCCAGCTCAGGGACAGGGGCGGACTATGGCTACACCTTC.

The chain couples TRBV7-3 to TRBJ1-3, with D unclear. Trimming removed 5 bases from V and 7 bases from J, with 12 bases in between. The CDR3 length is 13 residues. CDR1 is SGHTA and CDR2 is FQGTGA in the germline V gene. The CDR3 protein is CASSPDGLNTIYF. The CDR3 nucleotides are TGTGCCAGCAGCCCAGACGGTCTCAACACCATATATTTT.

The chain recombines TRBV25-1 with TRBJ2-7; D may be TRBD1 or TRBD2 (6 bases each). The germline V gene has CDR1 MGHDK and CDR2 SYGVNS. CDR3 length: 13 residues. V lost 3 bases and J 2 bases, leaving 8 bases between the germline ends. The CDR3: CASSDGGPYEQYF. Here the CDR3 DNA reads TGTGCCAGCAGTGACGGGGGCCCCTACGAGCAGTACTTC.

V is TRBV27 and J is TRBJ2-7; D gene unclear. Germline CDR1 reads MNHEY; CDR2 reads SMNVEV (reference sequence). V gave up 0 bases and J gave up 0 bases, with 3 bases separating them. This CDR3 contains 13 residues. The CDR3 bases are TGTGCCAGCAGTTTATCCCCCTCCTACGAGCAGTACTTC. It codes for CASSLSPSYEQYF.

The V and J genes are TRBV7-8 and TRBJ2-2; 9 bases map to TRBD1. The CDR3 spans 15 residues. Trimming at V came to 5 bases and at J to 8 bases, leaving 9 bases not matched to a gene. Germline CDR1 is SGHVS and CDR2 is FQNEAQ. The DNA for the CDR3 is TGTGCCAGCAGCACCGGGACAGGGTACGGAGGGGAGCTGTTTTTT. This codes for CASSTGTGYGGELFF.

The V call is TRBV7-2, the J call TRBJ1-1; the D is unclear. Trimming took 4 bases from V and 5 from J, leaving 11 bases between them. In germline, CDR1 is SGHTA, CDR2 FQGNSA. CDR3 length equals 13 residues. The CDR3 sequence is CASSSIAGTEAFF. The CDR3 nucleotides read TGTGCCAGCAGCTCGATAGCCGGGACTGAAGCTTTCTTT.

The rearrangement uses TRBV5-1 and TRBJ1-1, with 7 nucleotides matching TRBD1. The CDR3 has 14 residues. The J segment lost 5 bases and the V segment lost 0 bases, leaving 4 bases of the junction unmatched. The germline V gene encodes CDR1 SGHRS and CDR2 YFSETQ. In DNA form, the CDR3 reads TGCGCCAGCAGCTTGGATGCAGGGGGGACTGAAGCTTTCTTT. Amino acid sequence: CASSLDAGGTEAFF.

This chain uses TRBV15 with TRBJ2-2, with D hard to call. Germline CDR1 LNHNV, CDR2 YYDKDF (reference sequence). Trimming pared 4 bases from V and 5 bases from J, leaving 8 bases between. This CDR3 is 13 amino acids long. The CDR3 region has the DNA TGTGCCACCAGCACCTCCGCGACCGGGGAGCTGTTTTTT. This sequence encodes CATSTSATGELFF.

The genes are TRBV5-4 and TRBJ1-2; TRBD1 agrees at 7 bases. Germline CDR1 reads SGHNT; CDR2 reads YYREEE (reference sequence). The J segment lost 8 bases and the V segment lost 3 bases, leaving 10 bases of the junction unmatched. The CDR3 covers 14 residues. The CDR3 here is CASSSQGVPGGYTF. The CDR3 DNA sequence: TGTGCCAGCAGCTCCCAGGGGGTACCGGGGGGCTACACCTTC.